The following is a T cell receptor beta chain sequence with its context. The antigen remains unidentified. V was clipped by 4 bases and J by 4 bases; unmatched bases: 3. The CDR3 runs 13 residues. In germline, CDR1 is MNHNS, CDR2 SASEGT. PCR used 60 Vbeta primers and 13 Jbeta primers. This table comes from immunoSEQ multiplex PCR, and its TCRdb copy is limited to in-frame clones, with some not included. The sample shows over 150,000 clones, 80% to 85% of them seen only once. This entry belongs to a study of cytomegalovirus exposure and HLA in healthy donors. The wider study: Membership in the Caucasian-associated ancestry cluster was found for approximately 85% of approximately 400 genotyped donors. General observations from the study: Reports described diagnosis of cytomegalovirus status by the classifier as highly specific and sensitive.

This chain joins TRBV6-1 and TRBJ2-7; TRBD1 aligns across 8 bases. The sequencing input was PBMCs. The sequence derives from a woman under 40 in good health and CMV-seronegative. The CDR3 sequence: CASSAQGAYEQYF. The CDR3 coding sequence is TGTGCCAGCAGTGCCCAGGGGGCGTACGAGCAGTACTTC.